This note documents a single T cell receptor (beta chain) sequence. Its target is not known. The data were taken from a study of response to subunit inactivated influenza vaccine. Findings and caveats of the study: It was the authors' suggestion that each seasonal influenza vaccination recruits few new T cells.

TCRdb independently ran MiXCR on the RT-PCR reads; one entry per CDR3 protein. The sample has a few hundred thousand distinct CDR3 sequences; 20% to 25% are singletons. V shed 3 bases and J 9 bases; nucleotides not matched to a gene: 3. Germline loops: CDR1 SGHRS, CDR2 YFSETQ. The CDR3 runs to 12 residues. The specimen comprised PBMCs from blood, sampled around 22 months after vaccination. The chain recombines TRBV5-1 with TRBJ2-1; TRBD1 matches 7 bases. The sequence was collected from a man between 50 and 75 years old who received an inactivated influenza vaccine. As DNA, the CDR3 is TGCGCCAGCAGCTCCCAGGGGGTTGAGCAGTTCTTC. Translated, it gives CASSSQGVEQFF.